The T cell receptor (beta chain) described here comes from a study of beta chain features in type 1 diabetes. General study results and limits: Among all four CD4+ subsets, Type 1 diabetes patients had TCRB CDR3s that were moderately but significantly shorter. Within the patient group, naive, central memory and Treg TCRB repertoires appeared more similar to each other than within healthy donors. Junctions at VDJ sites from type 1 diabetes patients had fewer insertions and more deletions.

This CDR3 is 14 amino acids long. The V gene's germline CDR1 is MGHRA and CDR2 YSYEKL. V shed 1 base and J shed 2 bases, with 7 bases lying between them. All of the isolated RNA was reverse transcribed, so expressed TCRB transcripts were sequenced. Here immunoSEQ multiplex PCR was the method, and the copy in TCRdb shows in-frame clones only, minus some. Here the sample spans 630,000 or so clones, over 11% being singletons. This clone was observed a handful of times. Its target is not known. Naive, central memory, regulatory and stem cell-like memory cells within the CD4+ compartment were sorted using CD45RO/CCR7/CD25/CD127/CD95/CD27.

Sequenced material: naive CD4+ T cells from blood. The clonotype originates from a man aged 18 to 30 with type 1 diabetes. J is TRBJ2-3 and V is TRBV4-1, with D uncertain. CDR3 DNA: TGCGCCAGCAGCCAAGCCAGGAACACAGATACGCAGTATTTT. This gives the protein CASSQARNTDTQYF.